Shown below are 16 T cell receptor beta chains from a single sample sequenced in a study of shared clonotypes between healthy human individuals. Profiling relied on immunoSEQ multiplex PCR, and the TCRdb table lists in-frame clones only, not all of them. Among some 2,500,000 clones listed, 92% were seen once. Sequencing was done on a sample of naive CD4+ T cells from PBMCs. Sample subset: CD45RA+ positively selected. Receptors were obtained from a man in his late teens or twenties in good health. Some clones in this sample may be carry-over from other donors' samples.

In nucleotides, the CDR3 is TGTGCCAGCAGCTTAGCCAGGCTTTCCATATACAATGAGCAGTTCTTC. It translates to CASSLARLSIYNEQFF. This chain links TRBV7-8 with TRBJ2-1; D is undetermined. Trimming shortened V by 0 bases and J by 4 bases, and 13 bases separated the two germline ends. CDR1 and CDR2 (germline): SGHVS, FQNEAQ. The CDR3 sequence is 16 residues long. The full variable domain, rest sourced from reference TRBV7-8 and TRBJ2-1, is GAGVSQSPRYKVAKRGQDVALRCDPISGHVSLFWYQQALGQGPEFLTYFQNEAQLDKSGLPSDRFFAERPEGSVSTLKIQRTQQEDSAVYLCASSLARLSIYNEQFFGPGTRLTVL.

The rearrangement uses TRBV28 and TRBJ1-1, with a tentative D call TRBD1 (6 bases). V was pared by 5 bases and J by 6 bases, with 13 bases between. The CDR3 runs to 13 residues. Per germline, CDR1 MDHEN and CDR2 SYDVKM. CDR3 DNA: TGTGCCAGCAGTCTCGAGGGGGTATCTGAAGCTTTCTTT. It specifies CASSLEGVSEAFF.

V usage is TRBV14 and J usage is TRBJ1-3; 7 bases map to TRBD1. Per the germline V gene, CDR1 is SGHDN and CDR2 is FVKESK. V shed 2 bases, J shed 0 bases, and the junction held 10 bases outside the gene matches. This CDR3 is built from 18 residues. CDR3 region: CASSQIRTGHYSGNTIYF. As DNA, the CDR3 is TGTGCCAGCAGCCAAATCCGGACAGGCCATTACTCTGGAAACACCATATATTTT.

The CDR3 DNA follows: TGTGCCAGCAGATCGGGACAGAGGCCCTACGAGCAGTACTTC. This gives the protein CASRSGQRPYEQYF. This chain links TRBV11-2 with TRBJ2-7; 7 bases align to TRBD1. This CDR3 comprises 14 residues. Germline V CDR1 and CDR2: SGHAT, FQNNGV. Trimming removed 6 bases from V and 2 bases from J; junction bases left unmatched: 7.

CDR3 in DNA: TGTGCCAGCAGGCCCCCTCTCCTTCGGGGCAACTATGGCTACACCTTC. It yields the protein CASRPPLLRGNYGYTF. The chain couples TRBV2 to TRBJ1-2; possibly TRBD1 for D (5 bases). V lost 6 bases to trimming and J lost 2 bases, with 19 bases between them. Germline lookup yields CDR1 SNHLY and CDR2 FYNNEI. The CDR3 spans 16 residues.

The chain has TRBV7-2 and TRBJ1-2, with D unresolved. V was cut by 1 base and J by 8 bases, with 17 bases left in between. The CDR3 is made up of 15 amino acids. Germline CDR1 SGHTA, CDR2 FQGNSA. CDR3 sequence (DNA): TGTGCCAGCAGCTTAGGCAGGTTGTATCAGTGGGGCTACACCTTC. Amino acid sequence: CASSLGRLYQWGYTF.

The table lists this clone with a count of one. The CDR3 sequence: CASRQGGGQPQHF. The CDR3 DNA follows: TGTGCCAGCAGACAGGGGGGGGGACAGCCCCAGCATTTT. V is TRBV7-2 and J is TRBJ1-5, with 8 bases aligning to TRBD1. CDR3 length: 13 amino acids. CDR1 and CDR2 (germline): SGHTA, FQGNSA. V trimming: 6 bases; J trimming: 7 bases; junction bases outside the gene matches: 5.

J is TRBJ2-7 and V is TRBV6-5, with D possibly being TRBD1 (5 bases). The CDR3 extends over 15 amino acids. Trimming stripped 5 bases from V and 4 bases from J, with 18 bases between. Germline assignment: CDR1 MNHEY and CDR2 SVGAGI. The CDR3 is CASSPFPTRQYEQYF. The CDR3 DNA reads TGTGCCAGCAGTCCATTCCCAACAAGACAGTACGAGCAGTACTTC.

The rearrangement uses TRBV30 and TRBJ2-7; tentative D call: TRBD1 (6 bases). The CDR3 contains 15 residues. V was cut by 3 bases and J by 0 bases, with 15 bases left in between. Germline lookup yields CDR1 GTSNPN and CDR2 SVGIG (reference sequence). This chain's CDR3 is CAWRSGRGGSYEQYF. The CDR3 nucleotides are TGTGCCTGGAGGTCCGGCCGAGGGGGCTCCTACGAGCAGTACTTC.

The CDR3: CASSAGTPLSIQYF. Written as DNA, the CDR3 is TGTGCCAGCAGCGCCGGGACACCTTTAAGCATTCAGTACTTC. This chain uses TRBV9 with TRBJ2-4, with D perhaps TRBD1 (6 bases). Trimming took off 3 bases at V and 9 bases at J, with 16 bases between the two ends. CDR3 length equals 14 residues. Germline V gene sequence: CDR1 SGDLS, CDR2 YYNGEE.

This sequence joins TRBV19 and TRBJ2-5, with 8 bases lining up with TRBD2. Germline-derived CDR1 and CDR2 are LNHDA and SQIVND (reference sequence). The CDR3 runs 17 residues. With 4 bases clipped from V and 2 bases from J, the junction kept 12 bases outside the gene matches. DNA for the CDR3: TGTGCCAGTAGTACCCGACATGGTCCGGGAGGGCAAGAGACCCAGTACTTC. It translates to CASSTRHGPGGQETQYF. Full variable domain (remainder filled in from reference TRBV19 and TRBJ2-5): DGGITQSPKYLFRKEGQNVTLSCEQNLNHDAMYWYRQDPGQGLRLIYYSQIVNDFQKGDIAEGYSVSREKKESFPLTVTSAQKNPTAFYLCASSTRHGPGGQETQYFGPGTRLLVL.

V is TRBV28 and J is TRBJ1-5; perhaps TRBD1 as D (5 bases). This CDR3 has 15 residues. Trimming stripped 7 bases from V and 2 bases from J, with 15 bases between. Germline V gene sequence: CDR1 MDHEN, CDR2 SYDVKM. The DNA for the CDR3 is TGTGCCAGCACCATTGGGGGGGTGGGCAATCAGCCCCAGCATTTT. As protein: CASTIGGVGNQPQHF. Full variable domain (missing parts from reference TRBV28 and TRBJ1-5): DVKVTQSSRYLVKRTGEKVFLECVQDMDHENMFWYRQDPGLGLRLIYFSYDVKMKEKGDIPEGYSVSREKKERFSLILESASTNQTSMYLCASTIGGVGNQPQHFGDGTRLSIL.

The chain carries TRBV28 and TRBJ1-2; a weak D match, TRBD1 (6 bases). V lost 5 bases to trimming and J lost 6 bases, with 16 bases between them. The CDR3 loop spans 14 amino acids. Germline loops: CDR1 MDHEN, CDR2 SYDVKM. CDR3 region: CASSPPGGADGYTF. As DNA, the CDR3 is TGTGCCAGCAGTCCCCCGGGGGGGGCGGATGGCTACACCTTC.

This clone came up a few times. The chain uses TRBV30 and TRBJ1-4; unclear D gene. Germline V gives CDR1 GTSNPN, CDR2 SVGIG (reference sequence). The CDR3 totals 10 residues. V lost 2 bases to trimming and J lost 8 bases, with 3 bases between them. The CDR3 sequence: CAWSTEKLFF. The CDR3 nucleotides are TGTGCCTGGAGTACAGAAAAACTGTTTTTT.

This chain links TRBV30 with TRBJ2-7; 12 nucleotides match TRBD2. The CDR3 has 16 residues. Germline CDR1 reads GTSNPN; CDR2 reads SVGIG (reference sequence). V lost 4 bases and J lost 2; bases outside the gene matches: 9. CDR3 nucleotides: TGTGCCTGGAAAGGGGGACTAGCGGGTGTCGCCTACGAGCAGTACTTC. Protein: CAWKGGLAGVAYEQYF.

The chain employs TRBV6-5 and TRBJ2-7; D gene unclear. Germline V lookup: CDR1 MNHEY, CDR2 SVGAGI. V was shortened by 6 bases and J by 3 bases, with 18 bases between the two germline ends. There are 15 residues in the CDR3. CDR3 sequence (DNA): TGTGCCAGCAGCCTGACCGGTACGGTGATCTACGAGCAGTACTTC. Its protein is CASSLTGTVIYEQYF.